The 4 T cell receptor beta chains below come from one sample, sequenced in a study of T cell responses to AZD1222 COVID-19 vaccine. Assay used: immunoSEQ multiplex PCR; TCRdb lists only in-frame clones, some missing. The repertoire includes 150,000 to 200,000 clones, 80% to 95% of them detected once, and roughly 2.2% sits in the top ten. The sequences come from peripheral blood, collected on day 0 of AZD1222 vaccination. These receptors were taken from an adult in good health.

The chain employs TRBV5-1 and TRBJ2-7; D gene ambiguous. The V gene's germline CDR1 is SGHRS and CDR2 YFSETQ. Trimming shortened V by 1 base and J by 6 bases, and 11 bases separated the two germline ends. The CDR3 extends over 13 amino acids. The CDR3 bases are TGCGCCAGCAGCTTGAATGGTCGTGGCGAGCAGTACTTC. Protein sequence: CASSLNGRGEQYF.

The rearrangement links TRBV30 to TRBJ2-3, with D perhaps TRBD1 (5 bases). The CDR3 length is 15 residues. The ends were cut back, 2 bases at V and 2 bases at J, with 14 bases in the middle. The V gene's germline CDR1 is GTSNPN and CDR2 SVGIG (reference sequence). The CDR3 loop reads CAWSYGGHPTDTQYF. The CDR3 DNA is TGTGCCTGGAGTTATGGCGGACACCCCACAGATACGCAGTATTTT.

The J gene is TRBJ2-2, the V gene TRBV11-2, with 8 nucleotides matching TRBD1. Germline lookup yields CDR1 SGHAT and CDR2 FQNNGV. The junction had 4 bases not matched to a gene; V was cut back by 3 bases and J by 4 bases. The CDR3 length is 15 residues. The CDR3: CASSFRTGLTGELFF. The CDR3, as DNA: TGTGCCAGCAGCTTTCGGACAGGGCTCACCGGGGAGCTGTTTTTT.

This chain joins TRBV3-1 (or the pseudogene TRBV3-2) and TRBJ2-5; TRBD1 aligns across 9 bases. Per the germline V gene, CDR1 is LGHDT and CDR2 is YNNKEL (reference sequence). V dropped 2 bases and J dropped 5; count of bases not matched to a gene: 6. The CDR3 is 15 amino acids. CDR3 nucleotides: TGTGCCAGCAGCCAACTAGGACAGGGGCCGGAGACCCAGTACTTC. This gives the protein CASSQLGQGPETQYF.